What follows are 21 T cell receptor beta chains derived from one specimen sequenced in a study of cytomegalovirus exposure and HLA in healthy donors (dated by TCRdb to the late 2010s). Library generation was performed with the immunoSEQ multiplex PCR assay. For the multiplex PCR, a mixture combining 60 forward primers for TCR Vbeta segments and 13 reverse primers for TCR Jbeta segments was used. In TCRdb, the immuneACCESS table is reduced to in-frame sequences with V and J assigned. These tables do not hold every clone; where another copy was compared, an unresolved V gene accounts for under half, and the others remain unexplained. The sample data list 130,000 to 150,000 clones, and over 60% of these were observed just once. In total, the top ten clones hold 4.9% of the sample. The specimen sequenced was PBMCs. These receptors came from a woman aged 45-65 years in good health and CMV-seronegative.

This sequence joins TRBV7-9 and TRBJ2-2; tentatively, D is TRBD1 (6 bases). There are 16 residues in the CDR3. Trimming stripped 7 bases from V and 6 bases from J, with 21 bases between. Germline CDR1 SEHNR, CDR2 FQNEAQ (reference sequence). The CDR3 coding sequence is TGTGCCAGCAACAATCACGGACAGACCAGGGCCGGGGAGCTGTTTTTT. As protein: CASNNHGQTRAGELFF. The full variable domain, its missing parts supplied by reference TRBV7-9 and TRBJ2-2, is DTGVSQNPRHKITKRGQNVTFRCDPISEHNRLYWYRQTLGQGPEFLTYFQNEAQLEKSRLLSDRFSAERPKGSFSTLEIQRTEQGDSAMYLCASNNHGQTRAGELFFGEGSRLTVL.

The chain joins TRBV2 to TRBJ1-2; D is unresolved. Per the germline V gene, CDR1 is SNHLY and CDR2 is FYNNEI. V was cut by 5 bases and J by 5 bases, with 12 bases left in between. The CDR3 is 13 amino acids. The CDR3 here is CASSRRDRYGYTF. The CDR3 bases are TGTGCCAGCAGTAGGAGGGATCGATATGGCTACACCTTC.

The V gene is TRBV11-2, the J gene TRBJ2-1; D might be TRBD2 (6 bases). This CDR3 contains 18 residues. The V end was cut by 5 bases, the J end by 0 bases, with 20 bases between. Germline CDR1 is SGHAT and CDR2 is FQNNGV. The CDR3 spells CASSPRRAGRSSYNEQFF. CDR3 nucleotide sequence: TGTGCCAGCAGCCCCCGCCGGGCGGGGCGAAGCTCCTACAATGAGCAGTTCTTC. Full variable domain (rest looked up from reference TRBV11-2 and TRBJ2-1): EAGVAQSPRYKIIEKRQSVAFWCNPISGHATLYWYQQILGQGPKLLIQFQNNGVVDDSQLPKDRFSAERLKGVDSTLKIQPAKLEDSAVYLCASSPRRAGRSSYNEQFFGPGTRLTVL.

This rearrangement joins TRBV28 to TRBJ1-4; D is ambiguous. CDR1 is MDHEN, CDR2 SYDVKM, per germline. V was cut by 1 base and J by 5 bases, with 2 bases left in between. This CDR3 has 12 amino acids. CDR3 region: CASSLLNEKLFF. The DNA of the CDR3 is TGTGCCAGCAGTTTATTAAATGAAAAACTGTTTTTT.

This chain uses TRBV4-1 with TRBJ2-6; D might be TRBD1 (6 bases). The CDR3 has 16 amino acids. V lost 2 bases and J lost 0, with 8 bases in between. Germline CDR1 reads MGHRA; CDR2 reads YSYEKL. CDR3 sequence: CASSQIRGSGANVLTF. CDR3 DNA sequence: TGCGCCAGCAGCCAAATCAGGGGCTCTGGGGCCAACGTCCTGACTTTC.

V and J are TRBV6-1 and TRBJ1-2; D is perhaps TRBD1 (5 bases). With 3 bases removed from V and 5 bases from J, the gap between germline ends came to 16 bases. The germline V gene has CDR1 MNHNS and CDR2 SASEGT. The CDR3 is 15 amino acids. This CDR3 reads CASSDQGSEGYGYTF. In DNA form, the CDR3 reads TGTGCCAGCAGTGACCAGGGATCGGAAGGGTATGGCTACACCTTC.

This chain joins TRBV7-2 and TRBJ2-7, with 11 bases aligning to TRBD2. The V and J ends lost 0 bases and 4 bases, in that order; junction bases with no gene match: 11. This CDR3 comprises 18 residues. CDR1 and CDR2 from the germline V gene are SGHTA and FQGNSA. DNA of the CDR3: TGTGCCAGCAGCTTAGCAGGGGGTAGCGGGGGGGCCCGTTACGAGCAGTACTTC. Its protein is CASSLAGGSGGARYEQYF.

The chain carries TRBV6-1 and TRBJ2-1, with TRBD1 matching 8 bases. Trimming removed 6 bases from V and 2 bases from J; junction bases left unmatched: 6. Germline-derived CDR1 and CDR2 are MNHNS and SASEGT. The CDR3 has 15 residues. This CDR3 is CASSQTGVAYNEQFF. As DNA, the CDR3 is TGTGCCAGCAGCCAGACAGGGGTCGCCTACAATGAGCAGTTCTTC.

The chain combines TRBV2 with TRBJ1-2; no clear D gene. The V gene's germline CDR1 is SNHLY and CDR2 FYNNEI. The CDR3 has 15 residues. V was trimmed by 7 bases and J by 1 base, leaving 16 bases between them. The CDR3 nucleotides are TGTGCCAGCACCGAGTTGGGAGTCCTTAACTATGGCTACACCTTC. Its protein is CASTELGVLNYGYTF.

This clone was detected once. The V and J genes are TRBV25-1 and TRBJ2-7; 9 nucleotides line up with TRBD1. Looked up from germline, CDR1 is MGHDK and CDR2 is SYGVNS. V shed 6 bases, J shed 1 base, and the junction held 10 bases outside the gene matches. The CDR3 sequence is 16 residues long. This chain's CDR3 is CASRSGAGTGSYEQYF. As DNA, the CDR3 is TGTGCCAGCAGATCGGGGGCTGGGACAGGGTCCTACGAGCAGTACTTC.

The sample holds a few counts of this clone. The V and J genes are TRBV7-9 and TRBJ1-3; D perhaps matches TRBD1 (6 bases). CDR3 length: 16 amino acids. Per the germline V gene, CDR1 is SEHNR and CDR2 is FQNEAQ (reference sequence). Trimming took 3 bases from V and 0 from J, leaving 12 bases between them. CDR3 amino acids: CASSLRTGSSGNTIYF. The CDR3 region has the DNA TGTGCCAGCAGCTTGCGAACAGGGAGCTCTGGAAACACCATATATTTT.

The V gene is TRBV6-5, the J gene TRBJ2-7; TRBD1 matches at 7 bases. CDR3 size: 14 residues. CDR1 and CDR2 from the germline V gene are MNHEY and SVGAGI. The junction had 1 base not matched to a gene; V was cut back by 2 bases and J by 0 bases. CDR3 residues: CASSYDRDSYEQYF. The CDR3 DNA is TGTGCCAGCAGTTACGACAGGGACTCCTACGAGCAGTACTTC.

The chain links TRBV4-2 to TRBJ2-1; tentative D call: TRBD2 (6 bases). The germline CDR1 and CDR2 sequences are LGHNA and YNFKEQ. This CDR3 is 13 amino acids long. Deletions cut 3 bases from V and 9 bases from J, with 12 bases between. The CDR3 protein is CASSQEGSGEQFF. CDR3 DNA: TGTGCCAGCAGCCAGGAGGGGAGTGGTGAGCAGTTCTTC.

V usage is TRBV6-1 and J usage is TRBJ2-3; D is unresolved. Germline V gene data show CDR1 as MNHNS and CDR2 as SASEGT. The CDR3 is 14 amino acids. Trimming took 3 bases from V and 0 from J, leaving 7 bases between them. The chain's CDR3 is CASSEMASTDTQYF. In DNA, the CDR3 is TGTGCCAGCAGTGAGATGGCTAGCACAGATACGCAGTATTTT.

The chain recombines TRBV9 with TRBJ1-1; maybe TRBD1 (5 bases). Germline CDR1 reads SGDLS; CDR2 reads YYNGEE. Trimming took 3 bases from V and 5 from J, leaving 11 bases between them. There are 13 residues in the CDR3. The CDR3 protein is CASSANGGTEAFF. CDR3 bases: TGTGCCAGCAGCGCAAACGGGGGGACTGAAGCTTTCTTT.

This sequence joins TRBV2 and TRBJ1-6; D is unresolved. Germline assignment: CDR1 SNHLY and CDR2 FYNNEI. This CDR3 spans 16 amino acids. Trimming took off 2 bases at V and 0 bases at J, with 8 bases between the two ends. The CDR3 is CASSENSGSYNSPLHF. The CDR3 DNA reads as TGTGCCAGCAGTGAAAACTCGGGCTCCTATAATTCACCCCTCCACTTT.

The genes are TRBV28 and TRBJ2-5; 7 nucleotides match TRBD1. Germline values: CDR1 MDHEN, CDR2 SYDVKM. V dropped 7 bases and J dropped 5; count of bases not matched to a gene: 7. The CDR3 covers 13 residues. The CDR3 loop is CASISGGGETQYF. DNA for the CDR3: TGTGCCAGCATTTCAGGGGGTGGGGAGACCCAGTACTTC.

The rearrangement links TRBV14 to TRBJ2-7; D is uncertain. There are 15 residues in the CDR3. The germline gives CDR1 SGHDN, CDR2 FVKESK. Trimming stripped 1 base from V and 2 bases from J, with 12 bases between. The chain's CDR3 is CASSQVRVRPYEQYF. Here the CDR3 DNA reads TGTGCCAGCAGCCAAGTCCGGGTTCGGCCCTACGAGCAGTACTTC.

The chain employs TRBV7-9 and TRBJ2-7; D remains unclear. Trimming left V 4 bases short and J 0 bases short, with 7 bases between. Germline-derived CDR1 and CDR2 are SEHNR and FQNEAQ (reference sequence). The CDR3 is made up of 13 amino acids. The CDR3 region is CASSWQDSYEQYF. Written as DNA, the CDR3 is TGTGCCAGCAGCTGGCAGGACTCCTACGAGCAGTACTTC. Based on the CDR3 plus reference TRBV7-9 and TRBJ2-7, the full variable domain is DTGVSQNPRHKITKRGQNVTFRCDPISEHNRLYWYRQTLGQGPEFLTYFQNEAQLEKSRLLSDRFSAERPKGSFSTLEIQRTEQGDSAMYLCASSWQDSYEQYFGPGTRLTVT.

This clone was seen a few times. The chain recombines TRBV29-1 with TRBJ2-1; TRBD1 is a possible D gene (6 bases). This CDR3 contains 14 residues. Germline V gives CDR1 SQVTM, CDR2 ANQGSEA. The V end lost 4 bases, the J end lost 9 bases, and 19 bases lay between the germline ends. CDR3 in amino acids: CSVGQGNNVGEQFF. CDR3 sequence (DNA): TGCAGCGTTGGGCAGGGGAACAATGTCGGTGAGCAGTTCTTC.

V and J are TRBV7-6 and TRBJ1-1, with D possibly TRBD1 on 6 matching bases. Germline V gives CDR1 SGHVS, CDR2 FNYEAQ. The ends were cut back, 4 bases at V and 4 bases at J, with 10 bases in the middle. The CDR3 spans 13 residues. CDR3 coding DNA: TGTGCCAGCAGCTCCGGACAGCGCACTGAAGCTTTCTTT. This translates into CASSSGQRTEAFF. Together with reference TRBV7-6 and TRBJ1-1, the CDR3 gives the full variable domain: GAGVSQSPRYKVTKRGQDVALRCDPISGHVSLYWYRQALGQGPEFLTYFNYEAQQDKSGLPNDRFSAERPEGSISTLTIQRTEQRDSAMYRCASSSGQRTEAFFGQGTRLTVV.